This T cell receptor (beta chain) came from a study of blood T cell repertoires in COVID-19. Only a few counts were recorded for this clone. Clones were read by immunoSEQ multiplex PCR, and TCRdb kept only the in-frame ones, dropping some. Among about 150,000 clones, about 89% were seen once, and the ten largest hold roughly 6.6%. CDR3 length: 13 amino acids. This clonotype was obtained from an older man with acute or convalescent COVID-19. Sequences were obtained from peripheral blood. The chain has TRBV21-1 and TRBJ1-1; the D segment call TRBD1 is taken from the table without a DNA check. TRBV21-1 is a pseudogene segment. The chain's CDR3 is CASRLDRDTEAFF. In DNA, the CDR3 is TGTGCCAGCAGGCTGGACAGGGACACTGAAGCTTTCTTT.